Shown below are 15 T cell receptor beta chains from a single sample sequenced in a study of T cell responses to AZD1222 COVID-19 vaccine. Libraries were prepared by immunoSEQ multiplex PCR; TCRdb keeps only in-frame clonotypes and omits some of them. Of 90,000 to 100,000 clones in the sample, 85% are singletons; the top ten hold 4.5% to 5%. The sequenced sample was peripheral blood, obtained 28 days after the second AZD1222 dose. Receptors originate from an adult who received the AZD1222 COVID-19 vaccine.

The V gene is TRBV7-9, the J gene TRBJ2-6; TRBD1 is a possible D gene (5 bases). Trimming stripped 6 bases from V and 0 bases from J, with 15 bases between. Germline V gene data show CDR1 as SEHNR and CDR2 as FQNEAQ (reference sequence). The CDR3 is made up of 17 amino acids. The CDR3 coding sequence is TGTGCCAGCAGGGCCCGGCAGGGCCGCTCTGGGGCCAACGTCCTGACTTTC. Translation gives CASRARQGRSGANVLTF. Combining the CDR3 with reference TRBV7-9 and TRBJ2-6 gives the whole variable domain DTGVSQNPRHKITKRGQNVTFRCDPISEHNRLYWYRQTLGQGPEFLTYFQNEAQLEKSRLLSDRFSAERPKGSFSTLEIQRTEQGDSAMYLCASRARQGRSGANVLTFGAGSRLTVL.

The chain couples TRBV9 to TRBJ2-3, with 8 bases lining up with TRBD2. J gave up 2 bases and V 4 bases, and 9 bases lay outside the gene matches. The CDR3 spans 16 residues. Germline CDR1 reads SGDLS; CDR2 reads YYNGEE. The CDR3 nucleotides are TGTGCCAGCAGCTCAGGTAGCGGGGCCCCCACAGATACGCAGTATTTT. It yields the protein CASSSGSGAPTDTQYF.

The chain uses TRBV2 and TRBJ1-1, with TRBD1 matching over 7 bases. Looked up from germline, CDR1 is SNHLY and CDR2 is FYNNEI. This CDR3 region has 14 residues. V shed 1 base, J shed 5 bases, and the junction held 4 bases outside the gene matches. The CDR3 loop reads CASSEGQGETEAFF. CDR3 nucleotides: TGTGCCAGCAGTGAAGGACAGGGCGAGACTGAAGCTTTCTTT.

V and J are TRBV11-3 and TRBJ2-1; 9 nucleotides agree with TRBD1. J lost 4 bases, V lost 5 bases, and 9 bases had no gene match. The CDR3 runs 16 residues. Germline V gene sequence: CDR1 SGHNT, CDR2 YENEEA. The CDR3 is CASSREGQGIYNEQFF. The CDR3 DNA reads TGTGCCAGCAGCCGGGAAGGACAGGGGATTTACAATGAGCAGTTCTTC.

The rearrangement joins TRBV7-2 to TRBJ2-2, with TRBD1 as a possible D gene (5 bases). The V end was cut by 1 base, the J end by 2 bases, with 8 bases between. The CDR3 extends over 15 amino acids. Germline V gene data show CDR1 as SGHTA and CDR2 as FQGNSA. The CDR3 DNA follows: TGTGCCAGCAGCTTAGGGACACCCAACACCGGGGAGCTGTTTTTT. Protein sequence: CASSLGTPNTGELFF. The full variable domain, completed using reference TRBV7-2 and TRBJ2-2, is GAGVSQSPSNKVTEKGKDVELRCDPISGHTALYWYRQSLGQGLEFLIYFQGNSAPDKSGLPSDRFSAERTGGSVSTLTIQRTQQEDSAVYLCASSLGTPNTGELFFGEGSRLTVL.

CDR3 in amino acids: CATSDSRAETQYF. The CDR3 nucleotides read TGTGCCACCAGTGATTCTAGGGCGGAGACCCAGTACTTC. This chain connects TRBV24-1 to TRBJ2-5, with no clear D. The germline CDR1 and CDR2 sequences are KGHDR and SFDVKD. With 2 bases removed from V and 5 bases from J, the gap between germline ends came to 8 bases. CDR3 length: 13 amino acids.

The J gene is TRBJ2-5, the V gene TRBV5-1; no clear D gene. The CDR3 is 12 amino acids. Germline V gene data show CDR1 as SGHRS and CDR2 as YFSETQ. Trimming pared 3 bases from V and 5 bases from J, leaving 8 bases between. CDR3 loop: CASSSLGETQYF. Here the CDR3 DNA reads TGCGCCAGCAGCTCCTTGGGGGAGACCCAGTACTTC.

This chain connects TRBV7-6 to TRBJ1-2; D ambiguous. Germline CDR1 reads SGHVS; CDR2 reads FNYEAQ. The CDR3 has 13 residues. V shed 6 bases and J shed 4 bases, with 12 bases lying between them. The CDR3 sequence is CASSYRDFYGYTF. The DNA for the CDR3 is TGTGCCAGCAGTTACCGGGATTTCTATGGCTACACCTTC. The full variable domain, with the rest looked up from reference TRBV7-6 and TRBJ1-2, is GAGVSQSPRYKVTKRGQDVALRCDPISGHVSLYWYRQALGQGPEFLTYFNYEAQQDKSGLPNDRFSAERPEGSISTLTIQRTEQRDSAMYRCASSYRDFYGYTFGSGTRLTVV.

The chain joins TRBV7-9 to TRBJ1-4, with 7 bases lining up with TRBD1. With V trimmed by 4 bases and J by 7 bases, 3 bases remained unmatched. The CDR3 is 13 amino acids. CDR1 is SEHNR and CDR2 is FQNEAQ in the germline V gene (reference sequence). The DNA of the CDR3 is TGTGCCAGCAGCTACTACAGGGGTGAAAAACTGTTTTTT. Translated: CASSYYRGEKLFF.

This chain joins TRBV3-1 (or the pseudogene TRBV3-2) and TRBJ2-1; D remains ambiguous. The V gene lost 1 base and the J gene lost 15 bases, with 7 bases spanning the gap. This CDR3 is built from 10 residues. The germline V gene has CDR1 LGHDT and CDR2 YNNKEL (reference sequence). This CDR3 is CASSQGYWFF. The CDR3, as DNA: TGTGCCAGCAGCCAAGGATATTGGTTCTTC.

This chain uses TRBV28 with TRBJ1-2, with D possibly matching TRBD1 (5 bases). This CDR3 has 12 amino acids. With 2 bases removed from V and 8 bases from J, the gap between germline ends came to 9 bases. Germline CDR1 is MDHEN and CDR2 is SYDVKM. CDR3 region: CASSLNPGGYTF. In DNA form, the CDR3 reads TGTGCCAGCAGTTTAAATCCAGGGGGCTACACCTTC.

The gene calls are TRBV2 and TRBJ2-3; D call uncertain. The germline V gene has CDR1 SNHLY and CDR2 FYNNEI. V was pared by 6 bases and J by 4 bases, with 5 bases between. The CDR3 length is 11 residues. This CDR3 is CASRFPDTQYF. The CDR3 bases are TGTGCCAGCAGGTTTCCAGATACGCAGTATTTT.

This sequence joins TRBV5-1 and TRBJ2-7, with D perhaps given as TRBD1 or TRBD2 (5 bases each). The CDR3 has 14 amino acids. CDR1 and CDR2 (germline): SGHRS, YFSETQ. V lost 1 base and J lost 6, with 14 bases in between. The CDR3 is CASSLLQLGTEQYF. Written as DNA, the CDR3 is TGCGCCAGCAGCTTGTTACAGCTGGGGACCGAGCAGTACTTC.

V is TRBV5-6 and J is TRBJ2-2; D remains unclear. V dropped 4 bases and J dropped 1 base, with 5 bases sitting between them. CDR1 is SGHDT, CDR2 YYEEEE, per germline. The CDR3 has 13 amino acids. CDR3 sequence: CASSPENTGELFF. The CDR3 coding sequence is TGTGCCAGCAGCCCCGAGAACACCGGGGAGCTGTTTTTT.

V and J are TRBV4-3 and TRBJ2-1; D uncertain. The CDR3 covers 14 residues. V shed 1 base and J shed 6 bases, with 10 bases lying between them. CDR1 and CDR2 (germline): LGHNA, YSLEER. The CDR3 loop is CASSQVLAGNEQFF. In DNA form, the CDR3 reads TGCGCCAGCAGCCAAGTTTTAGCCGGCAATGAGCAGTTCTTC.